The 25 T cell receptor beta chains reported below all come from one sample, sequenced in a study of CD8 T cells in Susac syndrome. An input of 0.5 to 1 ug of RNA was subjected to reverse transcription using random hexamers. A single record per CDR3 protein comes from TCRdb applying MiXCR to the immunoSEQ multiplex PCR reads. Seen here are tens of thousands of distinct CDR3 sequences, roughly 95% observed once, and the top ten hold about 0.39%. The sample was CD8+ T cells from PBMCs. These receptors were obtained from a human donor with Susac syndrome.

The chain links TRBV9 to TRBJ1-2; D gene uncertain. The CDR3 loop spans 12 amino acids. The germline CDR1 and CDR2 sequences are SGDLS and YYNGEE. V shed 3 bases and J shed 2 bases, with 5 bases lying between them. The CDR3 reads CASSEGNYGYTF. In DNA, the CDR3 is TGTGCCAGCAGCGAAGGGAACTATGGCTACACCTTC.

This chain uses TRBV18 with TRBJ2-1; 11 positions agree with TRBD2. J gave up 7 bases and V 3 bases, and 8 bases lay outside the gene matches. Germline V gene lookup returns CDR1 KGHSH and CDR2 LQKENI. This CDR3 has 16 residues. For the CDR3, the DNA is TGTGCCAGCTCACCGGAACTAGCGGGAGTTTGGAATGAGCAGTTCTTC. Protein: CASSPELAGVWNEQFF.

V is TRBV16 and J is TRBJ2-3; no reliable D call. Germline CDR1 is KGHSY and CDR2 is FQNENV. The CDR3 runs to 15 residues. V was shortened by 0 bases and J by 0 bases, with 7 bases between the two germline ends. CDR3 protein: CASSQSGQSTDTQYF. CDR3 nucleotide sequence: TGTGCCAGCAGCCAATCGGGCCAGAGCACAGATACGCAGTATTTT.

CDR3 protein: CASRTPGEVAFF. CDR3 nucleotides: TGTGCCAGCAGGACCCCAGGGGAAGTAGCTTTCTTT. V gene TRBV28 combines with J gene TRBJ1-1; weak D call: TRBD1 (6 bases). The CDR3 covers 12 residues. The ends were cut back, 6 bases at V and 10 bases at J, with 15 bases in the middle. Germline CDR1 reads MDHEN; CDR2 reads SYDVKM.

The rearrangement uses TRBV4-3 and TRBJ2-7; D unresolved. Germline-derived CDR1 and CDR2 are LGHNA and YSLEER. The V end was cut by 0 bases, the J end by 5 bases, with 17 bases between. The CDR3 runs 16 residues. In nucleotides, the CDR3 is TGCGCCAGCAGCCAAGATGGGAACAGCGAAGCCGACGAGCAGTACTTC. Translation gives CASSQDGNSEADEQYF.

This chain links TRBV3-1 with TRBJ1-1, with D possibly being TRBD1 (6 bases). V gave up 4 bases and J gave up 5 bases, with 14 bases separating them. The CDR3 covers 14 residues. Per germline, CDR1 LGHDT and CDR2 YNNKEL (reference sequence). The CDR3 here is CASSPGRGSTEAFF. The CDR3 nucleotides read TGTGCCAGCAGCCCTGGGAGGGGGAGTACTGAAGCTTTCTTT.

The gene calls are TRBV15 and TRBJ2-1, with no clear D. Trimming took 0 bases from V and 9 from J, leaving 9 bases between them. Germline values: CDR1 LNHNV, CDR2 YYDKDF (reference sequence). CDR3 length equals 13 residues. Here the CDR3 reads CATSRDNSPEQFF. For the CDR3, the DNA is TGTGCCACCAGCAGAGATAACTCGCCTGAGCAGTTCTTC.

The chain uses TRBV11-2 and TRBJ2-1; D uncertain. The CDR3 covers 16 residues. Germline CDR1 is SGHAT and CDR2 is FQNNGV. V was trimmed by 1 base and J by 0 bases, leaving 10 bases between them. The DNA for the CDR3 is TGTGCCAGCAGCTTAGGGGTACGTAGCTCCTACAATGAGCAGTTCTTC. It specifies CASSLGVRSSYNEQFF.

The CDR3 sequence is CASSDPADEQYF. CDR3 coding DNA: TGTGCCAGCAGCGACCCTGCCGACGAGCAGTACTTC. This chain connects TRBV28 to TRBJ2-7, with no clear D. V lost 6 bases, J lost 5 bases, and 11 bases lay in between. This CDR3 contains 12 residues. Germline V gene sequence: CDR1 MDHEN, CDR2 SYDVKM.

The V and J genes are TRBV11-2 and TRBJ2-2; D is tentatively TRBD1 or TRBD2 (5 bases each). V lost 4 bases to trimming and J lost 4 bases, with 10 bases between them. In germline, CDR1 is SGHAT, CDR2 FQNNGV. The CDR3 has 14 amino acids. The CDR3 nucleotides read TGTGCCAGCAGCTCAGGGAGTGGCACCGGGGAGCTGTTTTTT. Translating gives CASSSGSGTGELFF.

The chain employs TRBV4-1 and TRBJ2-7; 9 positions agree with TRBD1. Looked up from germline, CDR1 is MGHRA and CDR2 is YSYEKL. The V gene end was trimmed by 5 bases and the J gene end by 0 bases; junction bases not matched to a gene: 8. The CDR3 is made up of 16 amino acids. CDR3 sequence reads: CASSSGTGRSSYEQYF. The CDR3 nucleotides are TGCGCCAGCAGCTCCGGGACAGGGAGGAGCTCCTACGAGCAGTACTTC.

This sequence joins TRBV5-6 and TRBJ2-2, with no clear D. Germline assignment: CDR1 SGHDT and CDR2 YYEEEE. V lost 2 bases to trimming and J lost 5 bases, with 16 bases between them. The CDR3 covers 16 residues. CDR3 in DNA: TGTGCCAGCAGCTTTGCTGGGGAATGGAGAACCGGGGAGCTGTTTTTT. Translated: CASSFAGEWRTGELFF.

CDR3 DNA sequence: TGTGCCAGCAGCGGGGATCGAGGGGCTTTCTTT. Its translation is CASSGDRGAFF. The chain is built from TRBV9 and TRBJ1-1; no clear D. This CDR3 comprises 11 residues. V was shortened by 3 bases and J by 11 bases, with 11 bases between the two germline ends. The germline CDR1 and CDR2 sequences are SGDLS and YYNGEE.

The chain couples TRBV5-1 to TRBJ2-5, with D possibly called TRBD1 or TRBD2 (5 bases each). V was pared by 1 base and J by 3 bases, with 16 bases between. Looked up from germline, CDR1 is SGHRS and CDR2 is YFSETQ. This CDR3 has 16 amino acids. CDR3 DNA sequence: TGCGCCAGCAGCTTGCATAGCCGGGGCAGGAAAGAGACCCAGTACTTC. This encodes CASSLHSRGRKETQYF.

The table lists this clonotype with a count of one. The chain links TRBV20-1 to TRBJ2-1, with 10 bases matching TRBD1. Germline loops: CDR1 DFQATT, CDR2 SNEGSKA (reference sequence). There are 16 residues in the CDR3. Losses at the gene ends were 4 bases for V and 8 bases for J; bases not matched to a gene: 14. The CDR3 coding sequence is TGCAGTGCTATTAGGGGACAGGGGACCCCTATGCATGAGCAGTTCTTC. Its translation: CSAIRGQGTPMHEQFF.

The rearrangement uses TRBV6-2 or TRBV6-3 and TRBJ1-2; D not certain. V lost 6 bases, J lost 5 bases, and 19 bases lay in between. CDR1 is MNHEY, CDR2 SVGEGT, per germline. This CDR3 has 15 amino acids. CDR3 DNA sequence: TGTGCCAGCAGCTATGATCAGAGGAGAAGTTATGGCTACACCTTC. This codes for CASSYDQRRSYGYTF.

CDR3 region: CASSAHWTPGSYEQYV. The CDR3 DNA reads TGTGCCAGCAGCGCCCATTGGACACCCGGCTCCTACGAGCAGTACGTC. The chain is built from TRBV7-8 and TRBJ2-7; TRBD1 might be the D (5 bases). Germline V gives CDR1 SGHVS, CDR2 FQNEAQ. CDR3 length equals 16 residues. V was clipped by 5 bases and J by 0 bases, with 17 bases between them.

The rearrangement links TRBV24-1 to TRBJ2-1; 7 bases align to TRBD2. V trimming: 6 bases; J trimming: 5 bases; junction bases outside the gene matches: 3. CDR1 is KGHDR and CDR2 is SFDVKD in the germline V gene. The CDR3 is 13 amino acids. The CDR3 DNA follows: TGTGCCACCAGTTCAGGGACTAACAATGAGCAGTTCTTC. Encoded protein: CATSSGTNNEQFF.

V usage is TRBV6-1 and J usage is TRBJ2-3; D not certain. V was clipped by 4 bases and J by 3 bases, with 17 bases between them. Germline V gene lookup returns CDR1 MNHNS and CDR2 SASEGT. The CDR3 covers 16 residues. The CDR3 here is CASSGWAAPGTDTQYF. CDR3 nucleotides: TGTGCCAGCAGTGGCTGGGCGGCGCCTGGGACAGATACGCAGTATTTT.

The rearrangement joins TRBV25-1 to TRBJ2-5; no clear D gene. With 6 bases removed from V and 5 bases from J, the gap between germline ends came to 13 bases. Germline-derived CDR1 and CDR2 are MGHDK and SYGVNS. The CDR3 extends over 13 amino acids. CDR3: CASSGFTGETQYF. For the CDR3, the DNA is TGTGCCAGCAGCGGGTTTACTGGGGAGACCCAGTACTTC.

This chain links TRBV20-1 with TRBJ1-5; D is ambiguous. The germline gives CDR1 DFQATT, CDR2 SNEGSKA (reference sequence). Trimming stripped 0 bases from V and 4 bases from J, with 13 bases between. This CDR3 spans 15 amino acids. The CDR3 nucleotides are TGCAGTGCTAGAGATCGGACGGGCACGAATCAGCCCCAGCATTTT. Translating it yields CSARDRTGTNQPQHF.

J is TRBJ1-2 and V is TRBV7-8; D is undetermined. Trimming stripped 3 bases from V and 6 bases from J, with 11 bases between. The CDR3 contains 13 residues. CDR1 SGHVS and CDR2 FQNEAQ come from the germline V gene. The CDR3 reads CASSFGGADGYTF. CDR3 nucleotides: TGTGCCAGCAGCTTTGGAGGCGCCGATGGCTACACCTTC.

The genes are TRBV4-3 and TRBJ2-3; D unclear. Trimming stripped 1 base from V and 3 bases from J, with 11 bases between. The germline gives CDR1 LGHNA, CDR2 YSLEER. The CDR3 is 15 amino acids. The CDR3 bases are TGCGCCAGCAGCCAAGGGACGGTTCGGACAGATACGCAGTATTTT. Encoded protein: CASSQGTVRTDTQYF.

The V gene is TRBV19, the J gene TRBJ2-2; D is uncertain. Trimming removed 6 bases from V and 6 bases from J, with 5 bases in between. Looked up from germline, CDR1 is LNHDA and CDR2 is SQIVND (reference sequence). There are 11 residues in the CDR3. DNA of the CDR3: TGTGCCAGTAGAATGGCCGGGGAGCTGTTTTTT. It is translated as CASRMAGELFF.

The gene calls are TRBV15 and TRBJ2-1; D gene uncertain. Trimming stripped 5 bases from V and 6 bases from J, with 8 bases between. CDR1 LNHNV and CDR2 YYDKDF come from the germline V gene (reference sequence). This CDR3 contains 12 residues. DNA of the CDR3: TGTGCCACCAGCGGATTGGGCAATGAGCAGTTCTTC. It translates to CATSGLGNEQFF.